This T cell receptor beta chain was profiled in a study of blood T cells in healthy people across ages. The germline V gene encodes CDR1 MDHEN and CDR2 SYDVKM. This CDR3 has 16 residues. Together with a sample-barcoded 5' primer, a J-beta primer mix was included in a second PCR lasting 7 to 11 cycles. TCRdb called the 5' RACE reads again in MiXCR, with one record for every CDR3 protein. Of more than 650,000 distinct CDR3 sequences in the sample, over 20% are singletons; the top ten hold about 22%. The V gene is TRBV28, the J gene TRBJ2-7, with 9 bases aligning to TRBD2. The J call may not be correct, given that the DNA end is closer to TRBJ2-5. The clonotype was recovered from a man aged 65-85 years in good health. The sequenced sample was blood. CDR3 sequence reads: CASRPYVAGARETQYF. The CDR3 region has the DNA TGTGCCAGCAGACCATATGTAGCGGGGGCCCGCGAGACCCAGTACTTC.